This T cell receptor beta chain was obtained from a study of Ad26.COV2.S vaccination and SARS-CoV-2 variants. Notes on the study in general: Breadth and depth estimates from TCRs may understate total T cell responses.

CDR1 and CDR2 from the germline V gene are MNHEY and SVGAGI. Trimming stripped 7 bases from V and 3 bases from J, with 12 bases between. This CDR3 region has 13 residues. This clone was counted a single time. As yet, its antigen is unknown. The protocol was immunoSEQ multiplex PCR, while the TCRdb copy is restricted to in-frame clones and leaves out a portion. The sample shows nearly 7,000 clones, 65% to 85% of them seen only once. This clonotype was obtained from a human donor who had recovered from COVID-19. The input for sequencing was peripheral blood, taken after recovery from COVID-19. The gene calls are TRBV6-5 and TRBJ1-1; the D gene is possibly TRBD1 (5 bases). For the CDR3, the DNA is TGTGCCAGCACAGGGCCTCGGCACACTGAAGCTTTCTTT. Its protein is CASTGPRHTEAFF.